Listed here are 6 T cell receptor beta chains from one sample, sequenced in a study of beta chain features in type 1 diabetes. Expressed TCRB transcripts were sequenced, since all the RNA that had been isolated was reverse transcribed. Method: immunoSEQ multiplex PCR; TCRdb's copy keeps in-frame clones and lacks some. The sample carries fewer than 900,000 clones, around a sixth recorded once. Material: naive CD4+ T cells from blood. The receptor set was obtained from a woman under 30 in good health.

CDR3 in amino acids: CATSRSTTYEQYF. DNA of the CDR3: TGTGCCACCAGCAGATCAACCACCTACGAGCAGTACTTC. V is TRBV15 and J is TRBJ2-7; D is undetermined. CDR1 is LNHNV and CDR2 is YYDKDF in the germline V gene (reference sequence). The CDR3 has 13 amino acids. V was clipped by 2 bases and J by 2 bases, with 7 bases between them. Full variable domain (rest looked up from reference TRBV15 and TRBJ2-7): DAMVIQNPRYQVTQFGKPVTLSCSQTLNHNVMYWYQQKSSQAPKLLFHYYDKDFNNEADTPDNFQSRRPNTSFCFLDIRSPGLGDTAMYLCATSRSTTYEQYFGPGTRLTVT.

This clone has a handful of counts. The gene calls are TRBV7-6 and TRBJ2-5, with D perhaps given as TRBD1 or TRBD2 (5 bases each). The germline CDR1 and CDR2 sequences are SGHVS and FNYEAQ. Trimming took off 8 bases at V and 5 bases at J, with 18 bases between the two ends. The CDR3 extends over 14 amino acids. CDR3 sequence: CASGLGTPGETQYF. In nucleotides, the CDR3 is TGTGCCAGCGGTCTCGGGACGCCCGGCGAGACCCAGTACTTC.

A few counts support this clone. The chain has TRBV5-1 and TRBJ2-3, with D possibly matching TRBD2 (6 bases). CDR3 length: 16 residues. The V and J ends lost 0 bases and 2 bases respectively, with 13 bases between them. Germline CDR1 SGHRS, CDR2 YFSETQ. The CDR3 loop reads CASSLGPAGPTDTQYF. The CDR3 nucleotides are TGCGCCAGCAGCTTGGGTCCGGCGGGGCCCACAGATACGCAGTATTTT.

The gene calls are TRBV28 and TRBJ2-3; D might be TRBD2 (6 bases). This CDR3 has 16 amino acids. The V gene lost 6 bases and the J gene lost 2 bases, with 18 bases spanning the gap. Looked up from germline, CDR1 is MDHEN and CDR2 is SYDVKM. Here the CDR3 reads CASSPIWRGDTDTQYF. For the CDR3, the DNA is TGTGCCAGCAGCCCTATCTGGCGGGGAGACACAGATACGCAGTATTTT.

The gene calls are TRBV19 and TRBJ2-1; 7 bases agree with TRBD2. This CDR3 has 13 residues. The germline V gene encodes CDR1 LNHDA and CDR2 SQIVND (reference sequence). V was pared by 5 bases and J by 5 bases, with 3 bases of the junction left unmatched. This CDR3 reads CASSGRGDNEQFF. CDR3 coding DNA: TGTGCCAGTAGTGGACGGGGGGACAATGAGCAGTTCTTC.

This clone was recorded a few times. This rearrangement joins TRBV7-2 to TRBJ2-4, with no clear D. The CDR3 has 15 residues. Trimming took 2 bases from V and 0 from J, leaving 8 bases between them. Per the germline V gene, CDR1 is SGHTA and CDR2 is FQGNSA. CDR3 in amino acids: CASSLSGVAKNIQYF. CDR3 nucleotides: TGTGCCAGCAGCTTATCCGGTGTAGCCAAAAACATTCAGTACTTC.